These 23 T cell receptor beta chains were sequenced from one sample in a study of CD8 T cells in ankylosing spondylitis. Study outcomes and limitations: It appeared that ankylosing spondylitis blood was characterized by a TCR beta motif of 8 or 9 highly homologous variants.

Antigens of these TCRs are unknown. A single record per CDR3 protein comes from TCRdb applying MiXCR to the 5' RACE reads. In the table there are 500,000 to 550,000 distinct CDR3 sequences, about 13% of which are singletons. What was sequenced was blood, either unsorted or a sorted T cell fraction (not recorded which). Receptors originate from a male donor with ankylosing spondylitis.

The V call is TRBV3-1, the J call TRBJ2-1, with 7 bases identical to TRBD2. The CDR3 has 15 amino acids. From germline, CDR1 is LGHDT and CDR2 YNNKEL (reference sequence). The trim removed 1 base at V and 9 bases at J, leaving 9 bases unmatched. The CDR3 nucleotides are TGTGCCAGCAGCCAAGCTGCGGGAGTAAGGGGTGAGCAGTTCTTC. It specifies CASSQAAGVRGEQFF.

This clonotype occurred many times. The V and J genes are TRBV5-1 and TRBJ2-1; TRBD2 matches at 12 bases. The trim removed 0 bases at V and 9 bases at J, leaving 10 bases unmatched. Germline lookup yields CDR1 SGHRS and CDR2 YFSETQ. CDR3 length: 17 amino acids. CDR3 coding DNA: TGCGCCAGCAGCTTGGTGCCGGGACTAGCGGGTTCTCGTGAGCAGTTCTTC. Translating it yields CASSLVPGLAGSREQFF.

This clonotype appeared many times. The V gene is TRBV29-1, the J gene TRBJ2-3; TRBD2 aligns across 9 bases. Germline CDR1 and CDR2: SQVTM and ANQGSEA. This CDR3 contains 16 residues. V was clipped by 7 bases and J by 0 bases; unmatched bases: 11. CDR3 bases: TGCAGCGCCGCTGGGTCTAGCGGGGTTAGCACAGATACGCAGTATTTT. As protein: CSAAGSSGVSTDTQYF.

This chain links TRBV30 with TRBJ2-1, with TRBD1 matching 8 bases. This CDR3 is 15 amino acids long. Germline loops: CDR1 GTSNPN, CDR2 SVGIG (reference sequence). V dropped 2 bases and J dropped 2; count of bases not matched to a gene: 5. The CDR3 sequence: CAWSTTGAPYNEQFF. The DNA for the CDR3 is TGTGCCTGGAGTACGACAGGGGCCCCCTACAATGAGCAGTTCTTC.

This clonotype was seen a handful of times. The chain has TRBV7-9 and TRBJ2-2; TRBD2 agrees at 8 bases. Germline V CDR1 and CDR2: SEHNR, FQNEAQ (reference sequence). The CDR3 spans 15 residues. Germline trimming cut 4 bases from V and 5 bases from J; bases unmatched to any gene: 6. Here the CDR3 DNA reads TGTGCCAGCAGCTGGGGACTAGGGCAAACCGGGGAGCTGTTTTTT. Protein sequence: CASSWGLGQTGELFF.

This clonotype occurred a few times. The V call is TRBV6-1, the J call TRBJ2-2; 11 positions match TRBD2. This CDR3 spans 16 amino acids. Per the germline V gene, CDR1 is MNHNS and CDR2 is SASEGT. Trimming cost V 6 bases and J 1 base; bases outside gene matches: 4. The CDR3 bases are TGTGCCAGCAGGGGACTAGCGGCCATGAACACCGGGGAGCTGTTTTTT. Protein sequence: CASRGLAAMNTGELFF.

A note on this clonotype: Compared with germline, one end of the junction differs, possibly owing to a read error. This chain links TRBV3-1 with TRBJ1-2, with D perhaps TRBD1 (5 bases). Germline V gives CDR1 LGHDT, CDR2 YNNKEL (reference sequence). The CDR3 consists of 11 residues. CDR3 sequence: CASRQGALGAF. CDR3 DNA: TGTGCCAGCAGACAAGGGGCCTTGGGTGCCTTC.

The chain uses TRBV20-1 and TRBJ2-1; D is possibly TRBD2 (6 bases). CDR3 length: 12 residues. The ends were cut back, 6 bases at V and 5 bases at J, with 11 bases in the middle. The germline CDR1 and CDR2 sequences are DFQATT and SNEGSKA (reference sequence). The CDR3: CSAPGLDNEQFF. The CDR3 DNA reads TGCAGTGCCCCGGGACTCGACAATGAGCAGTTCTTC.

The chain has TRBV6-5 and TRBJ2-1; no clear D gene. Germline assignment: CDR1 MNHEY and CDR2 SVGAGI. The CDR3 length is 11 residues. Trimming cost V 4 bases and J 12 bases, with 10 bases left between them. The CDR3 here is CASSSGTLQFF. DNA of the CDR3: TGTGCCAGCAGTTCAGGTACCCTGCAGTTCTTC.

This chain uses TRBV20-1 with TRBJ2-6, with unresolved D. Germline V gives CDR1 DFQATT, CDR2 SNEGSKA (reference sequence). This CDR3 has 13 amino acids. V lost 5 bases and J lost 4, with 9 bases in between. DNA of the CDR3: TGCAGTGCTGCCGCTACCGGGGCCAACGTCCTGACTTTC. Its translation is CSAAATGANVLTF.

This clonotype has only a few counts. The CDR3 nucleotides are TGTGCCAGCAGCAGTTGGGGGCGGGGCCGCACAGATACGCAGTATTTT. Translating gives CASSSWGRGRTDTQYF. The rearrangement links TRBV14 to TRBJ2-3; D may correspond to TRBD1 or TRBD2 (6 bases each). CDR1 is SGHDN and CDR2 is FVKESK in the germline V gene. V was pared by 5 bases and J by 1 base, with 16 bases between. The CDR3 runs to 16 residues.

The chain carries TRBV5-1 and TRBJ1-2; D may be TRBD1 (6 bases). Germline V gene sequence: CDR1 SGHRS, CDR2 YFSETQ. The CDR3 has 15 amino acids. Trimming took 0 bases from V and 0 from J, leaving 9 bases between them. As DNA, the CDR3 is TGCGCCAGCAGCTTGGACGCAGGGGCTAACTATGGCTACACCTTC. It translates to CASSLDAGANYGYTF. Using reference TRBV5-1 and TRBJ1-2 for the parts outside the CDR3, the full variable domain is KAGVTQTPRYLIKTRGQQVTLSCSPISGHRSVSWYQQTPGQGLQFLFEYFSETQRNKGNFPGRFSGRQFSNSRSEMNVSTLELGDSALYLCASSLDAGANYGYTFGSGTRLTVV.

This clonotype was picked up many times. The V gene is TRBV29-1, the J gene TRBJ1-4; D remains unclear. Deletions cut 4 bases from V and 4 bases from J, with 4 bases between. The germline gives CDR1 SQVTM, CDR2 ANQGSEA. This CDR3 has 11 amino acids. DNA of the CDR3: TGCAGCGTTGCCGTTAATGAAAAACTGTTTTTT. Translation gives CSVAVNEKLFF.

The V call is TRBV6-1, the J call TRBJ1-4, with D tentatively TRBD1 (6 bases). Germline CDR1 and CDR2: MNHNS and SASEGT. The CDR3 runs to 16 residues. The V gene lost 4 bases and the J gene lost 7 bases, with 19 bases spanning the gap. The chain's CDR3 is CASSAHTQGTGEKLFF. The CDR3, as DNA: TGTGCCAGCAGTGCCCACACCCAGGGGACGGGTGAAAAACTGTTTTTT.

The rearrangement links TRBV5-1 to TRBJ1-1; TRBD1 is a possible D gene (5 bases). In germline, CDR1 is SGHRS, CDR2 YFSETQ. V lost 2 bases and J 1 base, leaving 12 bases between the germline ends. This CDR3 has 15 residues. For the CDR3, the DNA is TGCGCCAGCAGCTTCCAGGGAACTAGGAACACTGAAGCTTTCTTT. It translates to CASSFQGTRNTEAFF. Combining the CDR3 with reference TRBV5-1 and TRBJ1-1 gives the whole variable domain KAGVTQTPRYLIKTRGQQVTLSCSPISGHRSVSWYQQTPGQGLQFLFEYFSETQRNKGNFPGRFSGRQFSNSRSEMNVSTLELGDSALYLCASSFQGTRNTEAFFGQGTRLTVV.

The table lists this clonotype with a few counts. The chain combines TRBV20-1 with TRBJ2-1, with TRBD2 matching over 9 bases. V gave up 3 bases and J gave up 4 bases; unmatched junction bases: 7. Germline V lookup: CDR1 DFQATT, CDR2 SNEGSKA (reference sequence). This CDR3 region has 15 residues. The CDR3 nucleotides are TGCAGTGCTAGGGGTAGCGGGAGCCATTACAATGAGCAGTTCTTC. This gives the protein CSARGSGSHYNEQFF.

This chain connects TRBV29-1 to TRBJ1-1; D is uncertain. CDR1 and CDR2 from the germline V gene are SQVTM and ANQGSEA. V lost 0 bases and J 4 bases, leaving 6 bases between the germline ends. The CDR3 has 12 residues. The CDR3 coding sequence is TGCAGCGTTGAAGAGAGGCTCACTGAAGCTTTCTTT. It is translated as CSVEERLTEAFF.

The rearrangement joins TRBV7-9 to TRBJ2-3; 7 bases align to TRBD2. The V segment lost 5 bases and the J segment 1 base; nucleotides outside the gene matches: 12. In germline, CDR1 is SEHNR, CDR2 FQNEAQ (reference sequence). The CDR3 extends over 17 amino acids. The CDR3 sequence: CASSLGSEGGRTDTQYF. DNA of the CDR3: TGTGCCAGCAGCCTAGGGTCGGAGGGAGGGCGCACAGATACGCAGTATTTT.

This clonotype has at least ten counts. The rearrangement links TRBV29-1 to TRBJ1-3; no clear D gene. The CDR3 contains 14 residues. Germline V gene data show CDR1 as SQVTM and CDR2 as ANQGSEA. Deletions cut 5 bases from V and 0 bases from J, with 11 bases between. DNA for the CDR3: TGCAGCGTTATTATAACCAACTCTGGAAACACCATATATTTT. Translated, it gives CSVIITNSGNTIYF. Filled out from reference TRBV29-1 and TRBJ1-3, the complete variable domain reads SAVISQKPSRDICQRGTSLTIQCQVDSQVTMMFWYRQQPGQSLTLIATANQGSEATYESGFVIDKFPISRPNLTFSTLTVSNMSPEDSSIYLCSVIITNSGNTIYFGEGSWLTVV.

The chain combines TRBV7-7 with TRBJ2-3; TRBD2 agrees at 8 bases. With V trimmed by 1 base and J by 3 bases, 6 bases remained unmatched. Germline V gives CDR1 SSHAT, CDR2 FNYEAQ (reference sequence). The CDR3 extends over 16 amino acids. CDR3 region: CASSLGLSGGTDTQYF. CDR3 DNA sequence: TGTGCCAGCAGCTTAGGTCTTTCGGGAGGGACAGATACGCAGTATTTT.

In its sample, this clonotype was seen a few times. CDR3 nucleotide sequence: TGTGCCAGCAGACTAGCGGGAGAGACCCAGTACTTC. Amino acid sequence: CASRLAGETQYF. J is TRBJ2-5 and V is TRBV6-1; 9 bases fit TRBD2. The CDR3 is 12 amino acids. V gave up 6 bases and J gave up 4 bases; unmatched junction bases: 0. Germline V gene lookup returns CDR1 MNHNS and CDR2 SASEGT.

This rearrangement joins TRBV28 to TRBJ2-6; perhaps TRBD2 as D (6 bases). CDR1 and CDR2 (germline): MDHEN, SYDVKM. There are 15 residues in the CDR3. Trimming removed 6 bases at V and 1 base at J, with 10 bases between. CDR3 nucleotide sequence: TGTGCCAGCAGGTCACTAGCTTCTGGGGCCAACGTCCTGACTTTC. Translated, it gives CASRSLASGANVLTF. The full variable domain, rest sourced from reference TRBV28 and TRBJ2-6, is DVKVTQSSRYLVKRTGEKVFLECVQDMDHENMFWYRQDPGLGLRLIYFSYDVKMKEKGDIPEGYSVSREKKERFSLILESASTNQTSMYLCASRSLASGANVLTFGAGSRLTVL.

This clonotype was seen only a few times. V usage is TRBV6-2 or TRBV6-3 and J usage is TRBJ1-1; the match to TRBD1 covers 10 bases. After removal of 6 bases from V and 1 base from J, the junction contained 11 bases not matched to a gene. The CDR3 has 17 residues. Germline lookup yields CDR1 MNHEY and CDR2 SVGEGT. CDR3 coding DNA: TGTGCCAGCAGCTATAGACCGGGACAGGGGCAGAACACTGAAGCTTTCTTT. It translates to CASSYRPGQGQNTEAFF.